Below are 14 T cell receptor beta chains sequenced from a single sample in a study of blood T cell repertoires in COVID-19. Sequenced by immunoSEQ multiplex PCR; TCRdb stores in-frame clones only, minus some. Among roughly 230,000 clones listed, approximately 89% were seen once. The sequenced material came from peripheral blood. These receptors were collected from a woman in her thirties or forties who had recovered from COVID-19.

This chain joins TRBV3-1 (or the pseudogene TRBV3-2) and TRBJ2-3, with 13 bases identical to TRBD2. Germline-derived CDR1 and CDR2 are LGHDT and YNNKEL (reference sequence). V lost 0 bases to trimming and J lost 0 bases; unmatched junction nucleotides: 6. The CDR3 has 19 residues. CDR3 in DNA: TGTGCCAGCAGCCAAGATCTCCCGGGACTAGCGGGGAGCACAGATACGCAGTATTTT. This encodes CASSQDLPGLAGSTDTQYF.

The J gene is TRBJ2-5, the V gene TRBV18; weak D call: TRBD1 (5 bases). The CDR3 contains 14 residues. The V gene lost 3 bases and the J gene lost 5 bases, with 13 bases spanning the gap. Germline V gives CDR1 KGHSH, CDR2 LQKENI. CDR3 DNA: TGTGCCAGCTCACCCCCAGGGATGGGGGAGACCCAGTACTTC. This translates into CASSPPGMGETQYF. Filled out from reference TRBV18 and TRBJ2-5, the complete variable domain reads NAGVMQNPRHLVRRRGQEARLRCSPMKGHSHVYWYRQLPEEGLKFMVYLQKENIIDESGMPKERFSAEFPKEGPSILRIQQVVRGDSAAYFCASSPPGMGETQYFGPGTRLLVL.

J is TRBJ1-2 and V is TRBV29-1, with 8 bases that match TRBD1. CDR3 size: 16 residues. Germline loops: CDR1 SQVTM, CDR2 ANQGSEA. The CDR3 DNA reads TGCAGAATAGAACTACTAGGACAGGGCGCCGGGGATGGCTACACCTTC. The encoded protein is CRIELLGQGAGDGYTF.

V is TRBV5-1 and J is TRBJ2-5, with D maybe TRBD1 (5 bases). Trimming left V 0 bases short and J 4 bases short, with 13 bases between. CDR1 and CDR2 from the germline V gene are SGHRS and YFSETQ. This CDR3 has 15 amino acids. CDR3 bases: TGCGCCAGCAGCTTGGAATCAGGGATACGAGAGACCCAGTACTTC. It translates to CASSLESGIRETQYF.

The gene calls are TRBV2 and TRBJ2-5, with a tentative D call TRBD1 (7 bases). Between the trimmed V and J ends, which lost 1 base and 5 bases, there was a span of 17 bases. The CDR3 consists of 16 residues. The germline V gene encodes CDR1 SNHLY and CDR2 FYNNEI. CDR3 protein: CASSEVLTGGGETQYF. The CDR3 nucleotides read TGTGCCAGCAGTGAAGTCCTGACAGGAGGGGGCGAGACCCAGTACTTC.

The CDR3 sequence: CASSLTEGAGGPPPPNYGYTF. The CDR3 region has the DNA TGTGCCAGCAGCTTAACGGAAGGGGCTGGTGGCCCCCCTCCCCCTAACTATGGCTACACCTTC. The V and J genes are TRBV7-8 and TRBJ1-2, with TRBD1 as a possible D gene (5 bases). The germline V and J ends were trimmed by 2 bases and 0 bases, with 28 bases remaining between them. Per the germline V gene, CDR1 is SGHVS and CDR2 is FQNEAQ. The CDR3 is 21 amino acids.

V is TRBV25-1 and J is TRBJ2-7, with 8 bases identical to TRBD1. Unmatched junction bases numbered 16, after V lost 3 bases and J lost 6 bases. Looked up from germline, CDR1 is MGHDK and CDR2 is SYGVNS. This CDR3 region has 17 residues. As DNA, the CDR3 is TGTGCCAGCAGTGATCCGCTAATAGGACAGGGTAAATTCGAGCAGTACTTC. Encoded protein: CASSDPLIGQGKFEQYF.

This sequence joins TRBV25-1 and TRBJ1-4; 8 nucleotides line up with TRBD1. The CDR3 has 14 amino acids. Germline-derived CDR1 and CDR2 are MGHDK and SYGVNS. J gave up 6 bases and V 5 bases, and 5 bases lay outside the gene matches. CDR3 DNA: TGTGCCAGCAGTAGACAGGGGTTGTATGAAAAACTGTTTTTT. Its translation is CASSRQGLYEKLFF.

This clone has just one count. The chain is built from TRBV27 and TRBJ2-5, with D possibly TRBD2 on 5 matching bases. The V end lost 4 bases, the J end lost 4 bases, and 13 bases lay between the germline ends. Looked up from germline, CDR1 is MNHEY and CDR2 is SMNVEV (reference sequence). The CDR3 has 14 amino acids. The CDR3 DNA follows: TGTGCCAGCAGTTCCTCTACTAGGCGAGAGACCCAGTACTTC. Translated, it gives CASSSSTRRETQYF.

The chain is built from TRBV30 and TRBJ2-2; 7 bases are a match to TRBD2. Per germline, CDR1 GTSNPN and CDR2 SVGIG (reference sequence). This CDR3 has 14 residues. V trimming: 7 bases; J trimming: 3 bases; junction bases outside the gene matches: 8. The DNA of the CDR3 is TGTGCCTTTGAGGCGGGAGAGGACACCGGGGAGCTGTTTTTT. Translated, it gives CAFEAGEDTGELFF.

The rearrangement joins TRBV9 to TRBJ2-3, with 8 bases aligning to TRBD1. Germline assignment: CDR1 SGDLS and CDR2 YYNGEE. V shed 3 bases, J shed 4 bases, and the junction held 10 bases outside the gene matches. This CDR3 has 16 residues. The CDR3 nucleotides are TGTGCCAGCAGCGCTGCGCAGGGGGCGCAAGCAGATACGCAGTATTTT. Its protein product is CASSAAQGAQADTQYF.

This chain uses TRBV24-1 with TRBJ1-1; 7 bases are a match to TRBD1. The germline V gene has CDR1 KGHDR and CDR2 SFDVKD. With 4 bases clipped from V and 7 bases from J, the junction kept 2 bases outside the gene matches. The CDR3 sequence is 12 residues long. The CDR3 protein is CATSERDSEAFF. Written as DNA, the CDR3 is TGTGCCACCAGTGAACGGGACAGTGAAGCTTTCTTT.

The chain employs TRBV29-1 and TRBJ2-1, with D perhaps matching TRBD2 (7 bases). The CDR3 is 13 residues long. CDR1 and CDR2 from the germline V gene are SQVTM and ANQGSEA. The V and J ends lost 4 bases and 7 bases respectively, with 14 bases between them. The CDR3 DNA reads as TGCAGCGTTGTGGCGGGGGCCGGGAATGAGCAGTTCTTC. Translation: CSVVAGAGNEQFF.

The gene calls are TRBV19 and TRBJ2-3, with D possibly TRBD2 on 5 matching bases. The ends were cut back, 4 bases at V and 2 bases at J, with 13 bases in the middle. The CDR3 is 15 residues long. The germline CDR1 and CDR2 sequences are LNHDA and SQIVND (reference sequence). The CDR3 nucleotides read TGTGCCAGTAGTACGAGGCGGGCTACCACAGATACGCAGTATTTT. This encodes CASSTRRATTDTQYF.